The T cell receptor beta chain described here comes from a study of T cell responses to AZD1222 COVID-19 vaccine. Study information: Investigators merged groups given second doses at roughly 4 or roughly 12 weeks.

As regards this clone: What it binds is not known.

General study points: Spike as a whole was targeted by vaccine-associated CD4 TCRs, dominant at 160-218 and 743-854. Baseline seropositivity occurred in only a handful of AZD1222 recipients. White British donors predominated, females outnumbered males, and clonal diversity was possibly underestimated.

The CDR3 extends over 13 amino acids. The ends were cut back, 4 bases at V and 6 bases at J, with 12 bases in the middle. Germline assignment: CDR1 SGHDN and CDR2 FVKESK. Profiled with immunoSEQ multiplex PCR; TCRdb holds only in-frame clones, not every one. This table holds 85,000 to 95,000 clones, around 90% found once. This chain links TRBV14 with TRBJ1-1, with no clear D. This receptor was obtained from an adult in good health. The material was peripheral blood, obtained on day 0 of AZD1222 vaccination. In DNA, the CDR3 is TGTGCCAGCAGCCCCCTCGGTATGGCTGAAGCTTTCTTT. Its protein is CASSPLGMAEAFF.